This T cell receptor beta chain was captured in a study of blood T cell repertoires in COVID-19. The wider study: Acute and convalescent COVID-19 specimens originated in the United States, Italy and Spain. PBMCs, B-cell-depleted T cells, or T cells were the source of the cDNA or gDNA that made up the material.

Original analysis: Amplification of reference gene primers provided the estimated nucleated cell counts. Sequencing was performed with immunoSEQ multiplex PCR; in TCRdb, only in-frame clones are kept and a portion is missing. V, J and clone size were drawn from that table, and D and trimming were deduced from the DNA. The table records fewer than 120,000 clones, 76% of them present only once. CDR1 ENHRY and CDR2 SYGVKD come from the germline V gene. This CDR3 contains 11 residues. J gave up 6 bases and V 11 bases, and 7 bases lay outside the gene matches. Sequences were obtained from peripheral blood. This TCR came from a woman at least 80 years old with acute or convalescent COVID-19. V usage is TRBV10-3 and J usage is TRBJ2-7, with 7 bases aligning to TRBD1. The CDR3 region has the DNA TGTGCCTCCAGACAGGGTTCCGAGCAGTACTTC. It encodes CASRQGSEQYF.